This TCR beta chain is from a study of long-term antiretroviral therapy in people with HIV. Whole-study results and caveats: In HIV, the repertoires covered a tighter span of CDR3 lengths than in controls. Pre-ART expanded clones dominated the repertoire at every time point.

The germline V gene encodes CDR1 SNHLY and CDR2 FYNNEI. The CDR3 runs to 11 residues. Trimming cost V 6 bases and J 8 bases, with 8 bases left between them. As for this clone: What it binds is unknown.

Investigators performed immunoSEQ version v3.0 at survey level. The assay was immunoSEQ multiplex PCR, and TCRdb's table has in-frame clones only and misses some. The table has roughly 36,000 clones, 70% to 90% seen once. The receptor's source is a woman in her thirties with HIV. The sequencing used unsorted PBMCs, collected approximately 2.7 years before starting antiretroviral therapy. This rearrangement joins TRBV2 to TRBJ2-1, with D uncertain. CDR3 DNA: TGTGCCAGCAGCGACCCGCATGAGCAGTTCTTC. This sequence encodes CASSDPHEQFF.